These 29 T cell receptor beta chains share one sample of origin, sequenced in a study of naive and memory T cell subsets. An oligonucleotide containing a UMI was ligated to the 3' end of TCR cDNA. Amplification of ligated cDNA took four PCR rounds with SP2 and nested alpha and beta constant primers. TCRdb reprocessed the 5' RACE reads with MiXCR, giving one entry per CDR3 protein. The sample holds roughly 48,000 distinct CDR3 sequences, about 4.8% seen once. The source of these receptors is a female donor in good health.

This clonotype was counted at least ten times. This chain joins TRBV29-1 and TRBJ2-1, with TRBD2 matching 11 bases. Germline values: CDR1 SQVTM, CDR2 ANQGSEA. The CDR3 spans 19 residues. V was pared by 6 bases and J by 0 bases, with 16 bases of the junction left unmatched. CDR3 nucleotides: TGCAGCGTCCCGTTACTTGGGTTAGCGGGAGGGAGCTCCTACAATGAGCAGTTCTTC. This gives the protein CSVPLLGLAGGSSYNEQFF.

The chain links TRBV7-3 to TRBJ2-3, with 11 bases aligning to TRBD2. J gave up 2 bases and V 5 bases, and 3 bases lay outside the gene matches. Germline assignment: CDR1 SGHTA and CDR2 FQGTGA. This CDR3 has 15 amino acids. For the CDR3, the DNA is TGTGCCAGCAGCCCTAGCGGGAGGACCACAGATACGCAGTATTTT. Encoded protein: CASSPSGRTTDTQYF.

The chain links TRBV7-9 to TRBJ2-1; D uncertain. Germline V gene data show CDR1 as SEHNR and CDR2 as FQNEAQ (reference sequence). This CDR3 region has 14 residues. Between the trimmed V and J ends, which lost 1 base and 7 bases, there was a span of 11 bases. For the CDR3, the DNA is TGTGCCAGCAGCTTAGGTTGGCTAGAAAATGAGCAGTTCTTC. Protein product: CASSLGWLENEQFF.

This clonotype has at least ten counts. The chain employs TRBV7-9 and TRBJ2-7, with TRBD1 matching over 11 bases. V lost 1 base, J lost 6 bases, and 8 bases stayed unmatched. Germline CDR1 SEHNR, CDR2 FQNEAQ (reference sequence). The CDR3 is made up of 16 amino acids. The DNA of the CDR3 is TGTGCCAGCAGCTTAGGCCCTGGACAGGGGGCGGGCGAGCAGTACTTC. Translated, it gives CASSLGPGQGAGEQYF.

This clonotype was detected a few times. One end of the junction does not line up with germline, which may come from a read error. V and J are TRBV20-1 and TRBJ1-2; TRBD1 might be the D (5 bases). Germline loops: CDR1 DFQATT, CDR2 SNEGSKA (reference sequence). CDR3 length: 12 residues. CDR3 nucleotides: TGCAGTGCCGCGGAATGGGACTATGGCGACACCTTC. Amino acids: CSAAEWDYGDTF.

This clonotype was observed at least ten times. The chain carries TRBV9 and TRBJ1-2, with D possibly matching TRBD1 (5 bases). The ends were cut back, 0 bases at V and 6 bases at J, with 9 bases in the middle. This CDR3 spans 13 amino acids. The V gene's germline CDR1 is SGDLS and CDR2 YYNGEE. CDR3 region: CASSVELGDGYTF. CDR3 sequence (DNA): TGTGCCAGCAGCGTAGAGCTGGGGGATGGCTACACCTTC.

As concerns this clonotype: This may arise from a read error, as a much more abundant clone is one base away. The V gene is TRBV20-1, the J gene TRBJ2-7; 12 bases align to TRBD2. CDR1 is DFQATT and CDR2 is SNEGSKA in the germline V gene (reference sequence). The length of the CDR3 is 13 residues. Trimming cost V 6 bases and J 7 bases; bases outside gene matches: 7. The chain's CDR3 is CSAELAGGTEQYF. In DNA, the CDR3 is TGCAGTGCAGAGCTAGCGGGAGGGACTGAGCAGTACTTC.

The V and J genes are TRBV6-5 and TRBJ1-5; TRBD1 might be the D (6 bases). V was pared by 6 bases and J by 4 bases, with 10 bases between. CDR3 length equals 13 residues. From germline, CDR1 is MNHEY and CDR2 SVGAGI. The CDR3 loop reads CASSHQGNQPQHF. DNA for the CDR3: TGTGCCAGCAGCCACCAGGGGAATCAGCCCCAGCATTTT.

This clonotype has at least ten counts. The chain uses TRBV6-5 and TRBJ2-3, with D perhaps matching TRBD1 (6 bases). This CDR3 has 14 residues. Germline loops: CDR1 MNHEY, CDR2 SVGAGI. V was cut by 2 bases and J by 0 bases, with 6 bases left in between. This CDR3 reads CASSYTGSTDTQYF. CDR3 DNA: TGTGCCAGCAGTTACACAGGGAGCACAGATACGCAGTATTTT.

This clonotype occurred many times. The V call is TRBV15, the J call TRBJ2-6; TRBD1 matches 10 bases. This CDR3 is 20 amino acids long. The germline V gene encodes CDR1 LNHNV and CDR2 YYDKDF (reference sequence). The junction had 15 bases not matched to a gene; V was cut back by 3 bases and J by 4 bases. The CDR3 region has the DNA TGTGCCACCAGCAGCCTTTACCGGGACAGGGGTCTCGCCGGGGCCAACGTCCTGACTTTC. This codes for CATSSLYRDRGLAGANVLTF. The full variable domain, with the rest looked up from reference TRBV15 and TRBJ2-6, is DAMVIQNPRYQVTQFGKPVTLSCSQTLNHNVMYWYQQKSSQAPKLLFHYYDKDFNNEADTPDNFQSRRPNTSFCFLDIRSPGLGDTAMYLCATSSLYRDRGLAGANVLTFGAGSRLTVL.

This clonotype has a count of ten or more. The genes are TRBV20-1 and TRBJ1-2; D not resolved. Trimming took off 3 bases at V and 2 bases at J, with 4 bases between the two ends. Germline V gene sequence: CDR1 DFQATT, CDR2 SNEGSKA (reference sequence). The CDR3 has 11 amino acids. CDR3 coding DNA: TGCAGTGCTAGTTTAAACTATGGCTACACCTTC. This gives the protein CSASLNYGYTF.

This clonotype was seen many times. V is TRBV2 and J is TRBJ1-4; possibly TRBD1 for D (5 bases). Trimming took 6 bases from V and 0 from J, leaving 8 bases between them. The CDR3 contains 14 residues. Germline loops: CDR1 SNHLY, CDR2 FYNNEI. The CDR3 nucleotides are TGTGCCAGCAGGACGACAGCAACTAATGAAAAACTGTTTTTT. It codes for CASRTTATNEKLFF.

This chain joins TRBV10-3 and TRBJ2-1; possible D gene TRBD2, 6 bases. Germline CDR1 ENHRY, CDR2 SYGVKD. V gave up 1 base and J gave up 9 bases, with 19 bases separating them. The CDR3 covers 16 residues. In DNA, the CDR3 is TGTGCCATCAGTGAGTTCAGCCCGGGGGAGGTGGGTGAGCAGTTCTTC. Amino acid sequence: CAISEFSPGEVGEQFF.

There are many counts of this clonotype. V is TRBV4-1 and J is TRBJ2-3; D is tentatively TRBD1 or TRBD2 (5 bases each). This CDR3 has 16 amino acids. Germline assignment: CDR1 MGHRA and CDR2 YSYEKL. Trimming took 0 bases from V and 4 from J, leaving 14 bases between them. CDR3 nucleotides: TGCGCCAGCAGCCAAGAAGGGGAGTATGGGGCAGATACGCAGTATTTT. It encodes CASSQEGEYGADTQYF.

This clonotype was seen ten or more times. CDR3 bases: TGCGCCAGCAGCAACCGACTAGCGGGAGTCAAGGAGCAGTTCTTC. Protein: CASSNRLAGVKEQFF. V is TRBV5-1 and J is TRBJ2-1; 12 bases line up with TRBD2. Looked up from germline, CDR1 is SGHRS and CDR2 is YFSETQ. This CDR3 contains 15 residues. V lost 4 bases and J lost 10; bases outside the gene matches: 9.

This clonotype was seen at least ten times. The V and J genes are TRBV7-3 and TRBJ2-6; 7 nucleotides align to TRBD1. Germline loops: CDR1 SGHTA, CDR2 FQGTGA. J was trimmed by 0 bases and V by 3 bases; bases with no gene match: 11. The CDR3 runs 19 residues. CDR3 protein: CASSFQTGASFSGANVLTF. The CDR3 DNA reads TGTGCCAGCAGCTTCCAAACAGGGGCTTCCTTCTCTGGGGCCAACGTCCTGACTTTC.

This clonotype was seen many times. The chain couples TRBV14 to TRBJ2-3, with a tentative D call TRBD1 (6 bases). V dropped 3 bases and J dropped 0 bases, with 10 bases sitting between them. This CDR3 region has 15 residues. CDR1 is SGHDN and CDR2 is FVKESK in the germline V gene. The CDR3 DNA reads as TGTGCCAGCAGCCAGGGGGCCATAAGCACAGATACGCAGTATTTT. It is translated as CASSQGAISTDTQYF.

J is TRBJ2-7 and V is TRBV9; 10 bases match TRBD2. Germline loops: CDR1 SGDLS, CDR2 YYNGEE. The CDR3 consists of 17 residues. The V and J ends lost 3 bases and 4 bases, in that order; junction bases with no gene match: 13. In DNA, the CDR3 is TGTGCCAGCAGCGCCCGATCAAGCGGGAGGGGAGTTTACGAGCAGTACTTC. Protein product: CASSARSSGRGVYEQYF.

This clonotype has at least ten counts. The V gene is TRBV20-1, the J gene TRBJ1-5; TRBD1 agrees at 7 bases. Germline V gives CDR1 DFQATT, CDR2 SNEGSKA (reference sequence). The junction had 2 bases not matched to a gene; V was cut back by 3 bases and J by 3 bases. There are 13 residues in the CDR3. The CDR3 is CSASTGANQPQHF. The CDR3 DNA follows: TGCAGTGCTAGTACAGGGGCCAATCAGCCCCAGCATTTT.

A word on this clonotype: This may come from a read error, since a much larger clone is one base off. V and J are TRBV20-1 and TRBJ2-1, with a possible D match to TRBD1 (6 bases). Germline lookup yields CDR1 DFQATT and CDR2 SNEGSKA (reference sequence). CDR3 length: 15 amino acids. The CDR3 bases are TGCAGTGCTAGAGATCTTGCCCGGGACACCAATGAGCGGTTCTTC. This sequence encodes CSARDLARDTNERFF.

Ten or more counts support this clonotype. This chain joins TRBV20-1 and TRBJ1-5; 7 nucleotides line up with TRBD1. Germline V gene data show CDR1 as DFQATT and CDR2 as SNEGSKA (reference sequence). Trimming removed 2 bases from V and 0 bases from J; junction bases left unmatched: 10. This CDR3 is 17 amino acids long. CDR3 sequence reads: CSARTQGGSYSNQPQHF. In nucleotides, the CDR3 is TGCAGTGCTAGAACCCAGGGGGGATCGTATAGCAATCAGCCCCAGCATTTT.

This clonotype was seen repeatedly, ten times or more. The CDR3 region has the DNA TGCAGTGCTAGATTTGGACTAGCGGGCTTCTACGAGCAGTACTTC. This codes for CSARFGLAGFYEQYF. The chain uses TRBV20-1 and TRBJ2-7, with 11 bases fitting TRBD2. This CDR3 has 15 residues. V dropped 2 bases and J dropped 3; count of bases not matched to a gene: 6. Germline V gene lookup returns CDR1 DFQATT and CDR2 SNEGSKA (reference sequence).

This clonotype showed up many times. The J gene is TRBJ2-1, the V gene TRBV6-2 or TRBV6-3; TRBD2 might be the D (6 bases). V lost 5 bases, J lost 4 bases, and 12 bases lay in between. This CDR3 spans 14 amino acids. CDR1 MNHEY and CDR2 SVGEGT come from the germline V gene. DNA for the CDR3: TGTGCCAGCAGTCCCAGACTAGAGTACAATGAGCAGTTCTTC. Its translation is CASSPRLEYNEQFF.

The V call is TRBV7-2, the J call TRBJ2-1, with 9 bases fitting TRBD1. CDR1 and CDR2 (germline): SGHTA, FQGNSA. Losses at the gene ends were 0 bases for V and 4 bases for J; bases not matched to a gene: 4. The CDR3 length is 16 residues. In DNA, the CDR3 is TGTGCCAGCAGCTTAGCCGGGACAGGGATATACAATGAGCAGTTCTTC. Protein: CASSLAGTGIYNEQFF.

This clonotype was found many times. The genes are TRBV5-4 and TRBJ2-5, with unresolved D. Trimming removed 3 bases at V and 7 bases at J, with 19 bases between. Germline assignment: CDR1 SGHNT and CDR2 YYREEE (reference sequence). This CDR3 is 15 amino acids long. Written as DNA, the CDR3 is TGTGCCAGCAGCTCTGGAAGGTGGGAAGGCGGGACCCAGTACTTC. Translating gives CASSSGRWEGGTQYF. The full variable domain, with the rest looked up from reference TRBV5-4 and TRBJ2-5, is ETGVTQSPTHLIKTRGQQVTLRCSSQSGHNTVSWYQQALGQGPQFIFQYYREEENGRGNFPPRFSGLQFPNYSSELNVNALELDDSALYLCASSSGRWEGGTQYFGPGTRLLVL.

This clonotype was counted many times. The V gene is TRBV20-1, the J gene TRBJ1-6, with 7 bases identical to TRBD1. V lost 4 bases and J lost 9; bases outside the gene matches: 9. The CDR3 totals 14 residues. Germline V gives CDR1 DFQATT, CDR2 SNEGSKA (reference sequence). CDR3 loop: CSATRQGGGSPLHF. CDR3 bases: TGCAGTGCTACCAGACAGGGCGGCGGTTCACCCCTCCACTTT.

This clonotype showed up many times. The rearrangement joins TRBV20-1 to TRBJ2-1; D is perhaps TRBD1 (6 bases). Germline V gene data show CDR1 as DFQATT and CDR2 as SNEGSKA (reference sequence). V shed 4 bases and J shed 0 bases, with 16 bases lying between them. This CDR3 comprises 16 residues. CDR3 protein: CSAKGTPYSSYNEQFF. Written as DNA, the CDR3 is TGCAGTGCTAAAGGGACACCCTACAGCTCCTACAATGAGCAGTTCTTC.

This clonotype was picked up many times. This chain uses TRBV7-2 with TRBJ2-1; 14 bases line up with TRBD2. CDR3 length equals 15 residues. Per germline, CDR1 SGHTA and CDR2 FQGNSA. With 4 bases clipped from V and 8 bases from J, the junction kept 4 bases outside the gene matches. This CDR3 is CASSWGLAGADEQFF. CDR3 DNA sequence: TGTGCCAGCAGCTGGGGACTAGCGGGAGCGGATGAGCAGTTCTTC.

This clonotype came up a few times. At one of its ends the junction is not consistent with the germline gene, which may arise from a read error. The chain is built from TRBV29-1 and TRBJ1-2; the D gene is possibly TRBD1 (6 bases). CDR3 length equals 13 residues. CDR1 is SQVTM and CDR2 is ANQGSEA in the germline V gene. DNA of the CDR3: TGCAGCGTTGAAACAGGGTCTACCTATGGCGACACCTTC. Translation: CSVETGSTYGDTF.